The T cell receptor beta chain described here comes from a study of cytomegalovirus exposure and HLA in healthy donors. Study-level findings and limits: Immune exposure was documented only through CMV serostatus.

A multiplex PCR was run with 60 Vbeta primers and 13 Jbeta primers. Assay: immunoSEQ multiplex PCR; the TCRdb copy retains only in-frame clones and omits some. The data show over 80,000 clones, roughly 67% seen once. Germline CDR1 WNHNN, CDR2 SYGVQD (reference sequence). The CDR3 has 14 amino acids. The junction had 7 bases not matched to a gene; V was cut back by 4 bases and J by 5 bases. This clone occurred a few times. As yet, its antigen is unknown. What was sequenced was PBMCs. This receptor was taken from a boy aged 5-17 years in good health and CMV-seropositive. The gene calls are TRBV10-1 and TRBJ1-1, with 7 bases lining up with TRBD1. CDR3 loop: CASSAGSTGTEAFF. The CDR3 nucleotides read TGCGCCAGCAGTGCAGGCTCGACAGGGACTGAAGCTTTCTTT.